This T cell receptor beta chain was identified in a study of cytomegalovirus exposure and HLA in healthy donors. General study findings and limits: Most observed TCR sequences were rare, whereas some public TCRs were detected in many donors.

V gave up 4 bases and J gave up 5 bases; unmatched junction bases: 5. The CDR3 has 14 residues. Germline lookup yields CDR1 SGHNT and CDR2 YYREEE (reference sequence). It was with 60 Vbeta and 13 Jbeta primers that the PCR ran. Profiled with immunoSEQ multiplex PCR; TCRdb holds only in-frame clones, not every one. The sample has about 200,000 clones, around 77% seen once. Notes on this clone: The target antigen is unknown.

This sequence originates from a woman in her twenties or thirties in good health and CMV-seronegative. The chain recombines TRBV5-4 with TRBJ2-3, with TRBD1 identical over 9 bases. Material: PBMCs. The CDR3 region has the DNA TGTGCCAGCAGCCCGACAGGGGGAAGAGATACGCAGTATTTT. Translated: CASSPTGGRDTQYF.